The T cell receptor beta chain described here comes from a study of shared clonotypes between healthy human individuals. General study results and limits: Generally, naive subsets came out with larger estimated richness than memory subsets.

CDR1 SGHAT and CDR2 FQNNGV come from the germline V gene. Deletions cut 4 bases from V and 2 bases from J, with 15 bases between. CDR3 size: 16 residues. Naive CD8 isolation took CD45RO-negative cells positively selected for CCR7 and excluded terminally differentiated effector memory CD45RA+ cells. None of the donors, who were healthy HIV-negative adults, had recently had acute infections or vaccinations. A remark on this clone: No antigen is known for it.

The protocol was immunoSEQ multiplex PCR, while the TCRdb copy is restricted to in-frame clones and leaves out a portion. The table shows about 680,000 clones, with 92% occurring only once. This TCR came from a man aged 25-45 years in good health. The V gene is TRBV11-2, the J gene TRBJ2-1, with a tentative D call TRBD1 (5 bases). Sequences were obtained from naive CD8+ T cells sorted from blood. CDR3 coding DNA: TGTGCCAGCAGCTCGCAGGGTCAGGAACCCTACAATGAGCAGTTCTTC. As protein: CASSSQGQEPYNEQFF.